This T cell receptor beta chain is from a study of spatial heterogeneity in lung cancer. TCRdb fed the 5' RACE reads into MiXCR, producing one record per CDR3 protein. The repertoire has tens of thousands of distinct CDR3 sequences, about 14% of them found once; the top ten carry more than 5.5%. This sample's time point: sample taken at primary tumor resection. Researchers sequenced whole RNA taken from tumor, nontumor lung or frozen PBMC without sorting. This clonotype was observed a handful of times. Here the sequenced sample was PBMCs, taken at surgery. This clonotype was obtained from a male donor with early-stage non-small cell lung cancer.

CDR3 in amino acids: CASSQVIGDTEAFF. The CDR3 DNA is TGTGCCAGCAGCCAAGTAATCGGGGACACTGAAGCTTTCTTT. This chain uses TRBV4-2 with TRBJ1-1, with unresolved D. The CDR3 is 14 amino acids. The V end lost 1 base, the J end lost 3 bases, and 9 bases lay between the germline ends. Per germline, CDR1 LGHNA and CDR2 YNFKEQ.